This T cell receptor beta chain came from a study of blood T cell repertoires in COVID-19. In the study overall: Specimens from acute and convalescent COVID-19 originated in the United States, Italy and Spain. In each case, the material was cDNA or gDNA derived from T cells, B-cell-depleted T cells, or PBMCs.

Libraries were prepared by immunoSEQ multiplex PCR; TCRdb keeps only in-frame clonotypes and omits some of them. In the table there are roughly 230,000 clones, approximately 83% of which are singletons. The CDR3 covers 12 residues. Germline lookup yields CDR1 SNHLY and CDR2 FYNNEI. V was clipped by 4 bases and J by 9 bases; unmatched bases: 0. Material: peripheral blood. The rearrangement joins TRBV2 to TRBJ1-6, with TRBD1 identical over 7 bases. The origin of this receptor is a man aged 45-65 years with active or convalescent COVID-19. For the CDR3, the DNA is TGTGCCAGCAGTGGGGACAGTTCACCCCTCCACTTT. Translated, it gives CASSGDSSPLHF.